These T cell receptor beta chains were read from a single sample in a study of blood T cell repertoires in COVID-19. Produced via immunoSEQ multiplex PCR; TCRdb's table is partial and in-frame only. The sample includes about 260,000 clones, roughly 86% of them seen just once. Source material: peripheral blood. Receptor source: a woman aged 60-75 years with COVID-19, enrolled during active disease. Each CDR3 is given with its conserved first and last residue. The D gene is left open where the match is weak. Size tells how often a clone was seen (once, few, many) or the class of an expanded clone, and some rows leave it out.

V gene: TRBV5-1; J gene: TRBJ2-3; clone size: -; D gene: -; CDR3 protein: CASSPDLGALTDTQYF; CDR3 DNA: TGCGCCAGCAGCCCAGACCTAGGAGCCCTCACAGATACGCAGTATTTT
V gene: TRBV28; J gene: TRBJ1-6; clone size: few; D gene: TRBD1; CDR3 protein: CASRGQGVSPLHF; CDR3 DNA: TGTGCCAGCAGAGGACAGGGAGTTTCACCCCTCCACTTT
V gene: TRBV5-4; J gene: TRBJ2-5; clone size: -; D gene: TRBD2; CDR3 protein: CASSGGRPETQYF; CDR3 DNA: TGTGCCAGCAGCGGCGGGAGACCGGAGACCCAGTACTTC
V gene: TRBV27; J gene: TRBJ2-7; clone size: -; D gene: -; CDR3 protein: CASSLASRAYEQYF; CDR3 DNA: TGTGCCAGCAGTTTAGCTAGCAGAGCCTACGAGCAGTACTTC
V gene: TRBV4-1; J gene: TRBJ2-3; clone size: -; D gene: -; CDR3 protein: CASSQARSSERDTQYF; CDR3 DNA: TGCGCCAGCAGCCAAGCTCGGTCTAGCGAGAGAGATACGCAGTATTTT
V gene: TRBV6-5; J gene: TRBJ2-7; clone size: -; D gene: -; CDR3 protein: CASSSGGSYEQYF; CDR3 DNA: TGTGCCAGCAGTAGCGGAGGTTCCTACGAGCAGTACTTC
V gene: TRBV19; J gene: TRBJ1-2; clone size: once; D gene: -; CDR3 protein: CASSIARGNRGYTF; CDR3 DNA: TGTGCCAGTAGTATCGCAAGGGGGAACAGGGGCTACACCTTC
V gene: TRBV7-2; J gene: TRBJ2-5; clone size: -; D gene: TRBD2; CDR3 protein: CASSLVGREGKTQYF; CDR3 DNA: TGTGCCAGCAGCTTAGTAGGAAGGGAGGGGAAGACCCAGTACTTC
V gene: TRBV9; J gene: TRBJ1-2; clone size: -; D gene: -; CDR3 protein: CASSSPPGYGYTF; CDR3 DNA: TGTGCCAGCAGCTCCCCGCCCGGCTATGGCTACACCTTC
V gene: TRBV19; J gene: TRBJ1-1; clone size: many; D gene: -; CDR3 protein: CASSYLGESEAFF; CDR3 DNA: TGTGCCAGTAGCTATCTTGGGGAGTCCGAAGCTTTCTTT
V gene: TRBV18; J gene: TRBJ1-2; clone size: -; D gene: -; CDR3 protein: CASSPGRKPYTF; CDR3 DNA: TGTGCCAGCTCACCGGGCCGGAAGCCCTACACCTTC
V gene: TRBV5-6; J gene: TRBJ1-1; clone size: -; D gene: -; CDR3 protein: CASNPGGMRIVITEAFF; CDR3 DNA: TGTGCCAGCAACCCTGGGGGGATGAGAATAGTGATCACTGAAGCTTTCTTT
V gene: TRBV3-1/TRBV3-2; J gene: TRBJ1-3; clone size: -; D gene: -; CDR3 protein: CASSHETGVTGNTIYF; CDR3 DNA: TGTGCCAGCAGCCACGAGACCGGGGTGACGGGGAACACCATATATTTT
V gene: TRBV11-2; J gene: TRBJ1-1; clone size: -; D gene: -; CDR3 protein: CASSFGWEAFF; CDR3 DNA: TGTGCCAGCAGCTTCGGGTGGGAAGCTTTCTTT